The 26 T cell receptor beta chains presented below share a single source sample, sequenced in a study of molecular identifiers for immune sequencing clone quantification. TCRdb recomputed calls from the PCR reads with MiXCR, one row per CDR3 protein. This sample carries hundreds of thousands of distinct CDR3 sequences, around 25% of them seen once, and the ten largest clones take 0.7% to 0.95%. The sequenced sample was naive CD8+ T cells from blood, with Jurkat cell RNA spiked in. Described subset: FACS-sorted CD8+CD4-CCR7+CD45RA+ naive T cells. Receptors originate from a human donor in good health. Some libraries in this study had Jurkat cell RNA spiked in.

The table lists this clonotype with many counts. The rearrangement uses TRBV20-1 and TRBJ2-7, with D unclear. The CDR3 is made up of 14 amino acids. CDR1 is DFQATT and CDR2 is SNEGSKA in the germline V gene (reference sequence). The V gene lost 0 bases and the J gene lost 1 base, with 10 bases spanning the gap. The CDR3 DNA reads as TGCAGTGCTAGAGATAAAGGAAGGTCCTACGAGCAGTACTTC. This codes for CSARDKGRSYEQYF.

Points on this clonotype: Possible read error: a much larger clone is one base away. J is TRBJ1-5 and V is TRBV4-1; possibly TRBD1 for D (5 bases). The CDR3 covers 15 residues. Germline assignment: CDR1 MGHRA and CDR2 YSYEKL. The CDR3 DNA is TGCGCCAGCAGCCAAGTGGCAGGGAGCAATCGGCCCCAGCATTTT. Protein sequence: CASSQVAGSNRPQHF.

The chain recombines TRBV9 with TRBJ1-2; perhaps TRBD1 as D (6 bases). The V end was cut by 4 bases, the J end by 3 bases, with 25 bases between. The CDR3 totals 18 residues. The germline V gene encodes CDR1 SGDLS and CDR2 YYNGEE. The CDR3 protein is CASSPGGGSPAYHYGYTF. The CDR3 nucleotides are TGTGCCAGCAGCCCCGGCGGGGGCAGCCCCGCATACCACTATGGCTACACCTTC.

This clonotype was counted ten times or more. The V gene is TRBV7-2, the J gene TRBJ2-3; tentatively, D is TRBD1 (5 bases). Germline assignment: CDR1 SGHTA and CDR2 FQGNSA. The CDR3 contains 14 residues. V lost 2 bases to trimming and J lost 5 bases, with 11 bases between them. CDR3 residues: CASSLMLGQDTQYF. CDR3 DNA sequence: TGTGCCAGCAGCTTAATGCTAGGACAAGATACGCAGTATTTT.

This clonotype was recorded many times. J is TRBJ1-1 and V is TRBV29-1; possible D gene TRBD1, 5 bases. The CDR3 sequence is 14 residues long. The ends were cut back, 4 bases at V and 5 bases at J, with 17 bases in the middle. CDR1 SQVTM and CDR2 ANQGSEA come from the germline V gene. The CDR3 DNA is TGCAGCGTTGGGGTTTTGGGGGGATGGACTGAAGCTTTCTTT. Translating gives CSVGVLGGWTEAFF. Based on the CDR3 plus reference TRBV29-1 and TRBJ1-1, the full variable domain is SAVISQKPSRDICQRGTSLTIQCQVDSQVTMMFWYRQQPGQSLTLIATANQGSEATYESGFVIDKFPISRPNLTFSTLTVSNMSPEDSSIYLCSVGVLGGWTEAFFGQGTRLTVV.

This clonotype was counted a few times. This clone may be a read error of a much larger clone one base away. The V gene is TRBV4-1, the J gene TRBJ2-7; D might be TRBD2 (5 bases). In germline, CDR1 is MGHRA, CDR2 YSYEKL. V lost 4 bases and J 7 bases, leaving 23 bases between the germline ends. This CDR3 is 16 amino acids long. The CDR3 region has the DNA TGCGCCAGCAGCCTAGTCCGGTTCGGGGAGCTGTGGGAGCAGTACTTC. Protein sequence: CASSLVRFGELWEQYF.

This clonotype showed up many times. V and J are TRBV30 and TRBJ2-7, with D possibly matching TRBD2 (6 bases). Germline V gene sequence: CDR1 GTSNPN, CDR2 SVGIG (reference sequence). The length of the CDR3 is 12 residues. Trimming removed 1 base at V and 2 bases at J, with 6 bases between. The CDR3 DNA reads TGTGCCTGGAGTGGACTAGCCTACGAGCAGTACTTC. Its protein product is CAWSGLAYEQYF.

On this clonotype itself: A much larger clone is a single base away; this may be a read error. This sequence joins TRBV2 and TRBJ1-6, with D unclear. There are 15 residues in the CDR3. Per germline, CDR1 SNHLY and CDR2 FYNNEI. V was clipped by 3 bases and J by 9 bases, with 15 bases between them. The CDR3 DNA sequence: TGTGCCAGCAGTGACCTAGAGGTCATATCTTCACCCCTCCACTTT. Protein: CASSDLEVISSPLHF. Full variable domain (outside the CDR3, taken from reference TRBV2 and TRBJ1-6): EPEVTQTPSHQVTQMGQEVILRCVPISNHLYFYWYRQILGQKVEFLVSFYNNEISEKSEIFDDQFSVERPDGSNFTLKIRSTKLEDSAMYFCASSDLEVISSPLHFGNGTRLTVT.

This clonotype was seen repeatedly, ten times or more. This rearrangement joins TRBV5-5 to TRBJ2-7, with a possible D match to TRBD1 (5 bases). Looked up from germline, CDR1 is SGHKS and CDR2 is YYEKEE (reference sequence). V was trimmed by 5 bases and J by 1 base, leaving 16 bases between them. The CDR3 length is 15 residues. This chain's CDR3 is CASSQYLKGSYEQYF. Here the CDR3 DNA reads TGTGCCAGCAGTCAGTACTTGAAGGGGTCCTACGAGCAGTACTTC.

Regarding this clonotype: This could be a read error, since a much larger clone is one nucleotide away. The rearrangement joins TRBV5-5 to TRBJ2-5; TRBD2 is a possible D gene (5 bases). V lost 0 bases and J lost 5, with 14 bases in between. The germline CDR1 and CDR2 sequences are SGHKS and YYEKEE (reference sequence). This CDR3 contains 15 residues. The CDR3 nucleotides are TGTGCCAGCAGCTTGGGACGGTTAAGCGGCGAGACCCAGTACTTC. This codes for CASSLGRLSGETQYF. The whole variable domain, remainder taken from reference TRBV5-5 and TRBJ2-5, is DAGVTQSPTHLIKTRGQQVTLRCSPISGHKSVSWYQQVLGQGPQFIFQYYEKEERGRGNFPDRFSARQFPNYSSELNVNALLLGDSALYLCASSLGRLSGETQYFGPGTRLLVL.

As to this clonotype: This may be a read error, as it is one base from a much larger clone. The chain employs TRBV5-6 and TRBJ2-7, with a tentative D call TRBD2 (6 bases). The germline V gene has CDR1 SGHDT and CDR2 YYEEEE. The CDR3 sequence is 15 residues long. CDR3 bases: TGTGCCGGCAGCCTAGGGACTCCCGCCTCCTACGAGCAGTACTTC. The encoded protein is CAGSLGTPASYEQYF.

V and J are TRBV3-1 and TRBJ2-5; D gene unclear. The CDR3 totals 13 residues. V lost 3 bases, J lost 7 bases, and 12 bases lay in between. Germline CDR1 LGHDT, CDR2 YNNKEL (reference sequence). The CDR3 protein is CASSQVAEGTQYF. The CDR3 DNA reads TGTGCCAGCAGCCAGGTGGCAGAAGGGACCCAGTACTTC.

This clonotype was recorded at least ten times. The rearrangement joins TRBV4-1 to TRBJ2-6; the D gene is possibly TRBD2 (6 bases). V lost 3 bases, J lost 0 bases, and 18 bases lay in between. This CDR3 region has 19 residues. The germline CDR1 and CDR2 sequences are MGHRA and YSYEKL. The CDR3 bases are TGCGCCAGCAGCCACTTTTTTCGCGGGGTGGGCTCTGGGGCCAACGTCCTGACTTTC. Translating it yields CASSHFFRGVGSGANVLTF.

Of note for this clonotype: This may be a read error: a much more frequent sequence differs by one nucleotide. CDR3 protein: CATSYRDYPETQYF. The CDR3 DNA reads TGTGCCACCAGCTACCGGGACTACCCGGAGACCCAGTACTTC. This sequence joins TRBV28 and TRBJ2-5, with 7 bases matching TRBD2. Germline assignment: CDR1 MDHEN and CDR2 SYDVKM. The CDR3 is 14 residues long. V lost 10 bases and J lost 5; bases outside the gene matches: 13. Variable domain in full (rest from reference TRBV28 and TRBJ2-5): DVKVTQSSRYLVKRTGEKVFLECVQDMDHENMFWYRQDPGLGLRLIYFSYDVKMKEKGDIPEGYSVSREKKERFSLILESASTNQTSMYLCATSYRDYPETQYFGPGTRLLVL.

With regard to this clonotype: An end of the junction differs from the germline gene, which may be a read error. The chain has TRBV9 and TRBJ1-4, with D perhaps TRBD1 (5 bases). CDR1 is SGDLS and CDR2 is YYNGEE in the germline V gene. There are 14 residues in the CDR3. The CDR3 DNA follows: TGTGCCCGCAGCGGAGGGGCCAGTAATGAAAAACTGTTTTTT. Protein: CARSGGASNEKLFF.

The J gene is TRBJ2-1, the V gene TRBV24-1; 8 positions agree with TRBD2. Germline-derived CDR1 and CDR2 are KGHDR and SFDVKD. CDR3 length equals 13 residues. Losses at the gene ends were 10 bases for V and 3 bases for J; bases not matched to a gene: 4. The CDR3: CATDSGNYNEQFF. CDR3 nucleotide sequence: TGTGCCACGGATAGCGGGAACTACAATGAGCAGTTCTTC.

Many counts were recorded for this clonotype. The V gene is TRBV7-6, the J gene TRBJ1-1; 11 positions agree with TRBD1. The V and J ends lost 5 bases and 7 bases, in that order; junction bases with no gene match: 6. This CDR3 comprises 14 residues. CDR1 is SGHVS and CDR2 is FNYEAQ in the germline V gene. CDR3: CASSPDRGPVEAFF. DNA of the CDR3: TGTGCCAGCAGCCCGGACAGGGGGCCGGTTGAAGCTTTCTTT.

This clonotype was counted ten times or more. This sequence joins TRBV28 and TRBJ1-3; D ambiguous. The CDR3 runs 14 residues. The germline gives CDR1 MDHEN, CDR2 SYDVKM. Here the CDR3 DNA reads TGTGCGACGAATACTTACGCGAGGGGAAACACCATATATTTT. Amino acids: CATNTYARGNTIYF.

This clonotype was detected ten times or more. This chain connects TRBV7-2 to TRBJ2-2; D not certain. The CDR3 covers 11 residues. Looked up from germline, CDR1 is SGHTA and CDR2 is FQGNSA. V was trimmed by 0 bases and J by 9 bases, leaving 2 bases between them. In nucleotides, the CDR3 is TGTGCCAGCAGCTTAGCCTGGGAGCTGTTTTTT. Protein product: CASSLAWELFF.

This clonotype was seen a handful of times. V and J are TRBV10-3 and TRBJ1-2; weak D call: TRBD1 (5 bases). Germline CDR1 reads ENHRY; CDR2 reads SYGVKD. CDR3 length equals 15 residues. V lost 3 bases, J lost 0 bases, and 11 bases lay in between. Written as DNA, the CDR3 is TGTGCCATCAGTGACTTTCGACAGCCTAACTATGGCTACACCTTC. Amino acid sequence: CAISDFRQPNYGYTF.

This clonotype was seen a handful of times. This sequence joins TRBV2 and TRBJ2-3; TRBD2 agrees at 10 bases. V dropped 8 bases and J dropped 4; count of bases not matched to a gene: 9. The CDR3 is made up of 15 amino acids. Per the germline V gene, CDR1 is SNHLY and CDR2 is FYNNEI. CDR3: CASLERGGVADTQYF. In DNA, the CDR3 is TGTGCCAGCCTAGAGCGGGGGGGCGTAGCAGATACGCAGTATTTT.

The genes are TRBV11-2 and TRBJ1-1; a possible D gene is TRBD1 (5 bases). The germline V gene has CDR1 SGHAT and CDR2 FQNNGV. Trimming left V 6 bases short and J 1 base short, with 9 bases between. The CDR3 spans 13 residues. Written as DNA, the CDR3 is TGTGCCAGCAGATCTACAGGGAACACTGAAGCTTTCTTT. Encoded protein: CASRSTGNTEAFF.

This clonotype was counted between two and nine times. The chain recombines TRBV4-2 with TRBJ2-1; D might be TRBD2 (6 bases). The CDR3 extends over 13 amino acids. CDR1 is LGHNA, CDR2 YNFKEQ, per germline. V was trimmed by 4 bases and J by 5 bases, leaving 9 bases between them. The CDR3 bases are TGTGCCAGCAGCCCCCGACTAGACAATGAGCAGTTCTTC. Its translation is CASSPRLDNEQFF.

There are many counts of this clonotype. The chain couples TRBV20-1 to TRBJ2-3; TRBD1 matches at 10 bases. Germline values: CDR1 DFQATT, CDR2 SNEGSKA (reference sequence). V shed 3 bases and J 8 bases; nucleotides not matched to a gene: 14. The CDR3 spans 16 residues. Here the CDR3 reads CSARHPLDRGFGTQYF. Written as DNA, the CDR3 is TGCAGTGCTAGGCACCCTCTGGACAGGGGGTTTGGTACGCAGTATTTT.

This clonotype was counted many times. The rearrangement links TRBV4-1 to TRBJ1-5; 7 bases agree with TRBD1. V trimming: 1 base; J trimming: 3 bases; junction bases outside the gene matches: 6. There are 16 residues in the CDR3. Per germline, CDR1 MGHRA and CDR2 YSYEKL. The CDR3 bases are TGCGCCAGCAGCCAAGCGCCCCAGGGGGTCAATCAGCCCCAGCATTTT. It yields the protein CASSQAPQGVNQPQHF.

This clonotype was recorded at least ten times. CDR3 sequence (DNA): TGTGCCAGCAGTCATCCCCGACAGGCCGAAATTGAAGCTTTCTTT. It is translated as CASSHPRQAEIEAFF. This chain links TRBV7-9 with TRBJ1-1; D possibly corresponds to TRBD1 (6 bases). The CDR3 has 15 residues. The V end was cut by 6 bases, the J end by 7 bases, with 21 bases between. Germline loops: CDR1 SEHNR, CDR2 FQNEAQ (reference sequence).